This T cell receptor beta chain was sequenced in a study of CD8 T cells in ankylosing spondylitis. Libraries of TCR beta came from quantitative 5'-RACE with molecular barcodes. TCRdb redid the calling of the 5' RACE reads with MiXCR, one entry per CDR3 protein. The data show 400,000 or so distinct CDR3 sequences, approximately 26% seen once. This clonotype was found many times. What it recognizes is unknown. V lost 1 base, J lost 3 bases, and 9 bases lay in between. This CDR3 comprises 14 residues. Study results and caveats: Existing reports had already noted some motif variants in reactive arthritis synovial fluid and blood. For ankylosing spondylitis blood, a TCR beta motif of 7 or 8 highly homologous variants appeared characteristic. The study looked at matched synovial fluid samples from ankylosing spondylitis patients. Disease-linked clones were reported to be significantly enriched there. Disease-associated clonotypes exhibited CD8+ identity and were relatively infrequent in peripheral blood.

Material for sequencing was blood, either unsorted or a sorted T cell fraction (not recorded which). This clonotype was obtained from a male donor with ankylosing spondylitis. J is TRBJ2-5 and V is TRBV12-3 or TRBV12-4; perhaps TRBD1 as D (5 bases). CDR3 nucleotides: TGTGCCAGCAGTTTAGGCCAGGGCGAAGAGACCCAGTACTTC. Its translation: CASSLGQGEETQYF.